This TCR beta chain was recorded in a study of CD8+ T cells in alopecia areata. Findings and limits, study-wide: In scalp, tofacitinib significantly decreased clonality and expanded CD8+ clones among the top 100.

The treatment denotes: oral pan-JAK inhibitor, 5-10 mg twice daily. The CDR3 runs 13 residues. The V gene lost 0 bases and the J gene lost 8 bases, with 8 bases spanning the gap. The germline V gene encodes CDR1 SGHNT and CDR2 YYREEE (reference sequence). Reverse transcription of extracted RNA yielded cDNA, which provided the sequencing template. Method: immunoSEQ multiplex PCR; TCRdb's copy keeps in-frame clones and lacks some. This sample has about 180,000 clones, with about half found just once. For this clone: The target antigen is unknown.

The specimen comprised CD8+ T cells sorted from blood, sampled around week 54, from a patient treated with tofacitinib. The clonotype comes from a human donor with alopecia areata. The chain couples TRBV5-4 to TRBJ1-4; D is undetermined. CDR3 protein: CASSLGVPEKLFF. Here the CDR3 DNA reads TGTGCCAGCAGCTTGGGAGTGCCGGAAAAACTGTTTTTT.